The T cell receptor beta chain described here comes from a study of T cell changes during pregnancy in multiple sclerosis. With 5 bases clipped from V and 8 bases from J, the junction kept 11 bases outside the gene matches. Germline CDR1 LNHDA, CDR2 SQIVND (reference sequence). The CDR3 contains 15 residues. Profiling relied on immunoSEQ multiplex PCR, and the TCRdb table lists in-frame clones only, not all of them. The sample shows around 78,000 clones, 91% of them seen only once. The material was peripheral blood, obtained in the third trimester of pregnancy. The genes are TRBV19 and TRBJ2-1, with 8 bases that match TRBD1. The receptor was derived from a female donor in good health, enrolled as a control in a pregnancy study. The CDR3 sequence: CASSASGTGGDEQFF. The CDR3 DNA sequence: TGTGCCAGTAGTGCATCGGGAACAGGGGGTGATGAGCAGTTCTTC.